These 4 T cell receptor beta chains came from one sample sequenced in a study of T cell changes during pregnancy in multiple sclerosis (dated by TCRdb to about 2019). The library relied on the immunoSEQ multiplex PCR assay. TCRdb took over this immuneACCESS table, retaining in-frame rearrangements with V and J assigned. Such tables are incomplete; in checked studies, under half of the missing clones stem from an unresolved V gene, and the remainder is unexplained. Across this sample there are over 30,000 clones, with roughly 90% seen only once. The ten largest clones add up to 3.5% of the sample. Sequencing was performed on CD8+ T cells from peripheral blood mononuclear cells, taken in the third trimester of pregnancy. The receptors stem from a female donor with multiple sclerosis, enrolled in a pregnancy study.

This chain connects TRBV9 to TRBJ2-1; 9 nucleotides align to TRBD1. Germline V gene lookup returns CDR1 SGDLS and CDR2 YYNGEE. The CDR3 is 14 residues long. V was pared by 4 bases and J by 12 bases, with 11 bases of the junction left unmatched. This chain's CDR3 is CASSPGTGLVGQFF. The DNA of the CDR3 is TGTGCCAGCAGCCCCGGGACAGGGCTCGTCGGGCAGTTCTTC.

V and J are TRBV6-1 and TRBJ2-3, with 8 nucleotides matching TRBD2. V gave up 0 bases and J gave up 0 bases; unmatched junction bases: 2. The CDR3 runs 16 residues. Looked up from germline, CDR1 is MNHNS and CDR2 is SASEGT. CDR3 DNA: TGTGCCAGCAGTGAAGCGGCGGGGGGAAGCACAGATACGCAGTATTTT. It translates to CASSEAAGGSTDTQYF.

This chain uses TRBV7-2 with TRBJ2-2, with D perhaps TRBD2 (6 bases). V dropped 7 bases and J dropped 2 bases, with 23 bases sitting between them. Germline assignment: CDR1 SGHTA and CDR2 FQGNSA. The CDR3 totals 18 residues. Here the CDR3 reads CASNLIPPGGANTGELFF. The DNA for the CDR3 is TGTGCCAGCAACCTCATCCCCCCTGGCGGGGCAAACACCGGGGAGCTGTTTTTT.

This chain connects TRBV5-8 to TRBJ1-2, with 7 bases fitting TRBD1. With 4 bases clipped from V and 4 bases from J, the junction kept 13 bases outside the gene matches. Per the germline V gene, CDR1 is SGHTS and CDR2 is YDEGEE. CDR3 length equals 16 residues. The CDR3 DNA reads TGTGCCAGCAGCCTGGGGACCGGGACAGCCCTCTATGGCTACACCTTC. This encodes CASSLGTGTALYGYTF.